This TCR beta chain was recorded in a study of beta chain features in type 1 diabetes. The wider study: Cell yields, gender and age were similar in healthy donors and patients. Study observations and caveats: Patients' naive, central memory and regulatory TCRB repertoires appeared more alike than those of healthy donors. These data did not resolve whether HLA type affects TCRB rearrangement.

V lost 4 bases, J lost 2 bases, and 6 bases stayed unmatched. Looked up from germline, CDR1 is LNHNV and CDR2 is YYDKDF (reference sequence). There are 15 residues in the CDR3. This clone was counted only a few times. The antigen remains undetermined. Investigators reverse transcribed all isolated RNA, so they sequenced expressed TCRB transcripts. Regulatory, naive and central memory T cell samples averaged around 3.6 million reads. Profiled with immunoSEQ multiplex PCR; TCRdb holds only in-frame clones, not every one. The sample shows some 330,000 clones, about 10% of them seen only once. The source of this sequence is a woman in her 30s in good health. The chain employs TRBV15 and TRBJ2-5; TRBD2 matches at 8 bases. Sequencing was carried out using naive CD4+ T cells from blood. CDR3: CATSTRTSPQETQYF. The CDR3 nucleotides are TGTGCCACCAGCACTAGGACTAGCCCACAAGAGACCCAGTACTTC.